This paragraph reports one TCR beta chain. This sample stems from a study of Ad26.COV2.S vaccination and SARS-CoV-2 variants. On the study more broadly: The trial was COV1001 and the donor's arm was Ad26.COV2.S. Dosing was one shot or two shots 56 days apart.

Data came from immunoSEQ multiplex PCR; TCRdb stores just in-frame clones and leaves some out. This sample has fewer than 500,000 clones; 89% occur once, and the top ten carry about 2.5%. Treatment denoted: some 19 received Ad26.COV2.S at low or high dose, single or two shots; five or six received placebo; per-sample allocation not given. Sample collection was performed on day 63 after the first vaccine or placebo injection. Donation was by an adult aged 18-55 years who was in Boston. Wuhan-strain SARS-CoV-2 spike was expressed by the Ad26 vector that made up the vaccine. The TCR comes from a person between 18 and 59 years old who received the Ad26.COV2.S COVID-19 vaccine or a placebo. The sequencing here drew on peripheral blood, taken in a trial of Ad26.COV2.S vaccine versus placebo.

The CDR3 protein is CASSLDSTDEKLFF. CDR3 DNA: TGCGCCAGCAGCTTGGACAGTACGGATGAAAAACTGTTTTTT. The rearrangement joins TRBV5-1 to TRBJ1-4; D remains ambiguous. Germline CDR1 and CDR2: SGHRS and YFSETQ. The CDR3 extends over 14 amino acids. V was shortened by 0 bases and J by 6 bases, with 9 bases between the two germline ends.